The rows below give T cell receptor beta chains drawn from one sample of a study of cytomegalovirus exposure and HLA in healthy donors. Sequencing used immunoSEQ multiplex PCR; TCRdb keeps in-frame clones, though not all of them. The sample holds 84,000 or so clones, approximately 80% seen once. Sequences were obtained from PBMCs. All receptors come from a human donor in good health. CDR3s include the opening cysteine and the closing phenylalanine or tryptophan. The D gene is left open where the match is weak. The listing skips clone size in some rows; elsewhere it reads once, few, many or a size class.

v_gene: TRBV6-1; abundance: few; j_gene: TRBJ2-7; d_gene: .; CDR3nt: TGTGCCAGCACCCTGTCACGGGTCGAGCAGTACTTC; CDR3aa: CASTLSRVEQYF
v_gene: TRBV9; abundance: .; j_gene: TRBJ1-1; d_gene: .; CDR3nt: TGTGCCAGCAGCGACAGGGTTACTGGCACTGAAGCTTTCTTT; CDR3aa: CASSDRVTGTEAFF
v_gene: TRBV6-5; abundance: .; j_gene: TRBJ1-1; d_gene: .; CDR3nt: TGTGCCAGCAGTTACTCTAGGCAGGGGCACACTGAAGCTTTCTTT; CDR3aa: CASSYSRQGHTEAFF
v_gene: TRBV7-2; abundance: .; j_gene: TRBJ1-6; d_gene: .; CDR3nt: TGTGCCAGCAGCTTAGGCAGGGGTAATTCACCCCTCCACTTT; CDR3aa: CASSLGRGNSPLHF
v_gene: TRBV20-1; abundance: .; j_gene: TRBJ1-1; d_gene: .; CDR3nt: TGCAGTGCCTCAGGTCCCACTGAAGCTTTCTTT; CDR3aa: CSASGPTEAFF
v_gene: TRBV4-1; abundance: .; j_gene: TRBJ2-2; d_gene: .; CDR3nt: TGCGCCAGCAGCCAAGCGACCGGGCGGGGCGGGGAGCTGTTTTTT; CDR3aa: CASSQATGRGGELFF
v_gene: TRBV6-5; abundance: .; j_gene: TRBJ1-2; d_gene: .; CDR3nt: TGTGCCAGCAGTTACGGGGATCGACAGCTTTATGGCTACACCTTC; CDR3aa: CASSYGDRQLYGYTF
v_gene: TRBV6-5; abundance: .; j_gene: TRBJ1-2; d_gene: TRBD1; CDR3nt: TGTGCCAGCAGTACCGGGACAGGGAATGGCTACACCTTC; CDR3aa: CASSTGTGNGYTF
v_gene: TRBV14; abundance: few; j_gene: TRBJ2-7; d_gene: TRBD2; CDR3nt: TGTGCCAGCAGCCAAGACCCAGGGACTAGCGGCATTCCCTACGAGCAGTACTTC; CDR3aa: CASSQDPGTSGIPYEQYF
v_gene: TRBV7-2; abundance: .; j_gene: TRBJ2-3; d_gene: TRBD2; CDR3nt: TGTGCCAGCACCCCTCAGGCGGGGGGGTTCACAGATACGCAGTATTTT; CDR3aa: CASTPQAGGFTDTQYF
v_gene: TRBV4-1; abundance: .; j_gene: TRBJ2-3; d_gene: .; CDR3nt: TGCGCCAGCAGTCGCCTGGGGAGTGTCACAGATACGCAGTATTTT; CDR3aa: CASSRLGSVTDTQYF
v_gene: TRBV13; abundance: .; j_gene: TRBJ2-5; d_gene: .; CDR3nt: TGTGCCAGCAGCTTAGGAACTAGCCGGGAGACCCAGTACTTC; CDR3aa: CASSLGTSRETQYF
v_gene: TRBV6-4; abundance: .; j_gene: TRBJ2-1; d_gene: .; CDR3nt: TGTGCCAGCAGTGAACTAGGCGGGGACTACAATGAGCAGTTCTTC; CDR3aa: CASSELGGDYNEQFF
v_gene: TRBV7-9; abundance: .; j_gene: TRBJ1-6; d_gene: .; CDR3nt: TGTGCCAGCAGCCCTACCGGGGGGGTAGGATATAATTCACCCCTCCACTTT; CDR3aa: CASSPTGGVGYNSPLHF
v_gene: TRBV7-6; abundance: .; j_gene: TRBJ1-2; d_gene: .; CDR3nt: TGTGCCAGCAGCTTACAGGGTCTTCATGGCTACACCTTC; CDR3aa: CASSLQGLHGYTF
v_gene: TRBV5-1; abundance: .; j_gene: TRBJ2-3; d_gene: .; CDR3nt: TGCGCCAGCAGTGAGGGCTACACAGATACGCAGTATTTT; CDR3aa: CASSEGYTDTQYF
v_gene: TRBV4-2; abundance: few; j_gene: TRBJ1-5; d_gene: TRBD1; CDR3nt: TGTGCCAGCAGCCAAGAGGAGGAGGGGGCGAGCAATCAGCCCCAGCATTTT; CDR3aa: CASSQEEEGASNQPQHF
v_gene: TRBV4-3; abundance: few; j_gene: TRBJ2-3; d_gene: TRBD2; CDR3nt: TGCGCCAGCAGCCCCGAGCTATTTGCGGGGGGGTGGTCAGATACGCAGTATTTT; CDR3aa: CASSPELFAGGWSDTQYF
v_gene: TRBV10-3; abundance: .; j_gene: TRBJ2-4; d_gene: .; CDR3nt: TGTGCCATCAGTGACCTCGCGGGTCGGAACATTCAGTACTTC; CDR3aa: CAISDLAGRNIQYF
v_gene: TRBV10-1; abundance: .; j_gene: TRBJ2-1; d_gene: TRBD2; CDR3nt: TGCGCCAGCAGACAAAAACTAGCGGGGGTTGGTGGTGAGCAGTTCTTC; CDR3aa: CASRQKLAGVGGEQFF
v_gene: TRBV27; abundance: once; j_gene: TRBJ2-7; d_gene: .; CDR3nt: TGTGCCAGCAGTTTTGGGCAGGGTCTCTACGAGCAGTACTTC; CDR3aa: CASSFGQGLYEQYF
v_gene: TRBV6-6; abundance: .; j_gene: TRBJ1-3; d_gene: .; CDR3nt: TGTGCCAGCAGTTACTCGTCGTGGGGGCAGAACACCATATATTTT; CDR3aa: CASSYSSWGQNTIYF
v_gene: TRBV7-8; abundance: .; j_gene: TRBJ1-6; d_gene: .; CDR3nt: TGTGCCAGCAGCTTACGTCTTAGCTCCTATAATTCACCCCTCCACTTT; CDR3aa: CASSLRLSSYNSPLHF
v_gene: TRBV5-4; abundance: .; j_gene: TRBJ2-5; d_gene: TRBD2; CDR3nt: TGTGCCAGCAGCTTGGGCCCTAGCGGGGGGACCCAAAGTATAACCCAGTACTTC; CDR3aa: CASSLGPSGGTQSITQYF
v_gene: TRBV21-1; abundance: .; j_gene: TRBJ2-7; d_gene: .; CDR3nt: TGTGCCAGCAGCAACGACTCCGGGACAGGGTCTAGAGAGCAGTACTTC; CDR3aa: CASSNDSGTGSREQYF
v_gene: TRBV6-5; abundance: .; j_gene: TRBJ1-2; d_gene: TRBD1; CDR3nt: TGTGCCAGCAGTTACGGGACAGAGAACTATGGCTACCCCTTC; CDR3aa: CASSYGTENYGYPF
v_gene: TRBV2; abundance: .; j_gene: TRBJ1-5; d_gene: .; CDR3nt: TGTGCCAGCAGTGAACAGGGAGGGGATCAGCCCCAGCATTTT; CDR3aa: CASSEQGGDQPQHF
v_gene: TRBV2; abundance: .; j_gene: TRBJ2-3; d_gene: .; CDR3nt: TGTGCCAGCAGTGAAGGGGGCACCCATAGCACAGATACGCAGTATTTT; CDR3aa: CASSEGGTHSTDTQYF
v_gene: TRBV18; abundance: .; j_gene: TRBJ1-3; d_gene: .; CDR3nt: TGTGCCAGCTCACCCCAAGGGGGTGGAAACACCATATATTTT; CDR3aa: CASSPQGGGNTIYF
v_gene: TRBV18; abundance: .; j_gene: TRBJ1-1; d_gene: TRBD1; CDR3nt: TGTGCCAGCTCACCGACAGGGGGTGACACTGAAGCTTTCTTT; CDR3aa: CASSPTGGDTEAFF
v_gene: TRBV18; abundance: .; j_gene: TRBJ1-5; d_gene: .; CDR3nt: TGTGCCAGCTCACCGAACAGGGCGATTGGCAATCAGCCCCAGCATTTT; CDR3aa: CASSPNRAIGNQPQHF
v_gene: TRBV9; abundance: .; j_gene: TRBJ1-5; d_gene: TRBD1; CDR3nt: TGTGCCAGCAGCCTTCACGGGACAGACCTTCAGCCCCAGCATTTT; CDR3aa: CASSLHGTDLQPQHF
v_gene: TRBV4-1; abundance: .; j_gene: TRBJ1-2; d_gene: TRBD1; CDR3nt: TGCGCCAGCAGCCAAGCCATCTTTAGACAGGGAGGCACCTATGGCTACACCTTC; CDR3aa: CASSQAIFRQGGTYGYTF
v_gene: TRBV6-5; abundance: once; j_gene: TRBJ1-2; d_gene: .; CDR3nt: TGTGCCAGCGCTGCACAGTCCCTTGGTGGCTACACCTTC; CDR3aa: CASAAQSLGGYTF
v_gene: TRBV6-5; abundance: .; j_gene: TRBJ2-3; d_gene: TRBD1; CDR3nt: TGTGCCAGCAGTTTAACAGGGGGAGCGACAGATACGCAGTATTTT; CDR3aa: CASSLTGGATDTQYF
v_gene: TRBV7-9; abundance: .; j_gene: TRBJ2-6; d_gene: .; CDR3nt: TGTTCCAGCAGCTTTGTAGTAGGATACTACTCCGGGGCCAACGTCCTGACTTTC; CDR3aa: CSSSFVVGYYSGANVLTF
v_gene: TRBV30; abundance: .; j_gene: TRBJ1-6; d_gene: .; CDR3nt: TGTGCCTGGCGGAGGGCTAGCTCCTATAATTCACCCCTCCACTTT; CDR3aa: CAWRRASSYNSPLHF
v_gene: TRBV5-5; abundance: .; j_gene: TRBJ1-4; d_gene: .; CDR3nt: TGTGCCAGCACCAAATCAGCAACTAATGAAAAACTGTTTTTT; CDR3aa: CASTKSATNEKLFF
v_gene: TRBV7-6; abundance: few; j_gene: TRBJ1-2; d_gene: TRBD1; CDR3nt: TGTGCCAGCAGCTTAGCTAGGCAGGGGGTAGGTGGCTACACCTTC; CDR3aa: CASSLARQGVGGYTF
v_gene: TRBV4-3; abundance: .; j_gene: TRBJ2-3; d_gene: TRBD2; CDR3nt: TGCGCCAGCAGCCACGCGGGGGGGCGGGCAGATACGCAGTATTTT; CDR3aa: CASSHAGGRADTQYF
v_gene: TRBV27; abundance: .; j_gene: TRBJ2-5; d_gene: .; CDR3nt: TGTGCCAGCAGTGGGGGCCGCCAAGAGACCCAGTACTTC; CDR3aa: CASSGGRQETQYF